Reported below is one TCR beta chain. Time point defined: pretreatment peripheral blood. Sequenced by immunoSEQ multiplex PCR; TCRdb stores in-frame clones only, minus some. The data show over 100,000 clones, about 81% seen once. This record belongs to a study of PD-L1 blockade in urothelial cancer. V was trimmed by 3 bases and J by 4 bases, leaving 18 bases between them. This CDR3 is built from 16 residues. Germline CDR1 MDHEN, CDR2 SYDVKM. Sequencing used PBMCs, obtained around atezolizumab (anti-PD-L1) treatment. The chain combines TRBV28 with TRBJ1-2, with a tentative D call TRBD1 (6 bases). The TCR originated in a man aged 45-65 years with urothelial cancer. The CDR3 region has the DNA TGTGCCAGCAGTTTCCTGTTACAGGGACCCCTCTATGGCTACACCTTC. This sequence encodes CASSFLLQGPLYGYTF.